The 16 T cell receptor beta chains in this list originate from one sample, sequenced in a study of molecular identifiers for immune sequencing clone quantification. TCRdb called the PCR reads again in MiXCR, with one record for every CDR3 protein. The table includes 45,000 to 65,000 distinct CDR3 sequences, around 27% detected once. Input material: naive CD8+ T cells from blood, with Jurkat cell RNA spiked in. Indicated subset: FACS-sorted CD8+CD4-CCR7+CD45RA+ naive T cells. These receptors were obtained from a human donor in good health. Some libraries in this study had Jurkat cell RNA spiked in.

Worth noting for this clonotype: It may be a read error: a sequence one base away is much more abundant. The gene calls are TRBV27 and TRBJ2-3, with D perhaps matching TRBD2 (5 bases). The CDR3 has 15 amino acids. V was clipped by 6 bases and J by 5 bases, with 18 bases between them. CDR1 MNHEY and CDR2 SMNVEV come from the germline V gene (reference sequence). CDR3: CASSRTAGVGDTQYF. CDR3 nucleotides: TGTGCCAGCAGCCGGACTGCGGGTGTGGGAGATACGCAGTATTTT.

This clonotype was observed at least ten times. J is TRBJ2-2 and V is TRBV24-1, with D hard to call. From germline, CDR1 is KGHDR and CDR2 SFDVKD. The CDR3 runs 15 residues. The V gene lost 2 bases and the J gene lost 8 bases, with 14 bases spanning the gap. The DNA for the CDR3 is TGTGCCACCAGTGATTCCGGCAGAAGTACGGGGGAGCTGTTTTTT. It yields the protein CATSDSGRSTGELFF.

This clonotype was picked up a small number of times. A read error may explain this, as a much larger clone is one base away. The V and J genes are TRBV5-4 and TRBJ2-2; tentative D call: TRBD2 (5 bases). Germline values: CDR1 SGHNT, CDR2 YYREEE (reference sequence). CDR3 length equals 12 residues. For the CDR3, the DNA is TGTGCCAGCAGCTTGGCGTCCGGGGAGCTGTATTTT. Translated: CASSLASGELYF. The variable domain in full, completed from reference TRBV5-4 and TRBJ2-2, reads ETGVTQSPTHLIKTRGQQVTLRCSSQSGHNTVSWYQQALGQGPQFIFQYYREEENGRGNFPPRFSGLQFPNYSSELNVNALELDDSALYLCASSLASGELYFGEGSRLTVL.

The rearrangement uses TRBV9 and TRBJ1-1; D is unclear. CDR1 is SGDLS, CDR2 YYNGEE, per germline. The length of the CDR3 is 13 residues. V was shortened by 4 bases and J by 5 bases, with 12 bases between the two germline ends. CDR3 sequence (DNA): TGTGCCAGCAGCCTATCAGGAAGAACTGAAGCTTTCTTT. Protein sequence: CASSLSGRTEAFF.

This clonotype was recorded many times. The CDR3 reads CASSSSDRFEETQYF. CDR3 bases: TGTGCCAGCAGCTCCTCGGACAGGTTTGAGGAGACCCAGTACTTC. This chain connects TRBV5-6 to TRBJ2-5, with TRBD1 identical over 7 bases. The CDR3 covers 15 residues. Germline V CDR1 and CDR2: SGHDT, YYEEEE. V lost 3 bases, J lost 5 bases, and 10 bases stayed unmatched. The whole variable domain, remainder taken from reference TRBV5-6 and TRBJ2-5, is DAGVTQSPTHLIKTRGQQVTLRCSPKSGHDTVSWYQQALGQGPQFIFQYYEEEERQRGNFPDRFSGHQFPNYSSELNVNALLLGDSALYLCASSSSDRFEETQYFGPGTRLLVL.

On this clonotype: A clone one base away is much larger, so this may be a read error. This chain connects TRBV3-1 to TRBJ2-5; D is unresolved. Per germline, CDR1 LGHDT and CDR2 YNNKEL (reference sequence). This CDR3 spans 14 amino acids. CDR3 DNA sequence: TGTGCCAGCGGCCAAGAAGCGAGGAAAGAGACCCAGTACTTC. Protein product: CASGQEARKETQYF.

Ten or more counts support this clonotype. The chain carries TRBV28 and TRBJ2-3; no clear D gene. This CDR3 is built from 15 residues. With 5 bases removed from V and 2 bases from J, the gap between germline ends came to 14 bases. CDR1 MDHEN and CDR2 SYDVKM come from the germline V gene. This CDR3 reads CASSPQEDPTDTQYF. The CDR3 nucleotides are TGTGCCAGCAGTCCTCAGGAAGACCCCACAGATACGCAGTATTTT.

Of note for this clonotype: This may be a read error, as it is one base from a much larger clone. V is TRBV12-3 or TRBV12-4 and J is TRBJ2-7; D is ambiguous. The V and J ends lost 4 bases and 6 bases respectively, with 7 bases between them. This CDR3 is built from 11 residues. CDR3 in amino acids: CASSSPTEQYF. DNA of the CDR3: TGTGCCAGCAGTTCGCCCACCGAGCAGTACTTC.

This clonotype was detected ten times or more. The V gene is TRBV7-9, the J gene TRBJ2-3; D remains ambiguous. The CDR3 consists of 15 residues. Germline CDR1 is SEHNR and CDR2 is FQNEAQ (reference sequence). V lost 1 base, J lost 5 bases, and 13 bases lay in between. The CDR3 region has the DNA TGTGCCAGCAGCTTAGTACAGCCTGGATTAGATACGCAGTATTTT. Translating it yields CASSLVQPGLDTQYF.

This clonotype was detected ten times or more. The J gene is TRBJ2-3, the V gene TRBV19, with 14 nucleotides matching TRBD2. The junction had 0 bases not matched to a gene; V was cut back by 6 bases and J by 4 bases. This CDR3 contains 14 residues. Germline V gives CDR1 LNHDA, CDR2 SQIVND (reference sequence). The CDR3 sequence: CASRGLAGADTQYF. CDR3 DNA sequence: TGTGCCAGTAGGGGACTAGCGGGAGCAGATACGCAGTATTTT.

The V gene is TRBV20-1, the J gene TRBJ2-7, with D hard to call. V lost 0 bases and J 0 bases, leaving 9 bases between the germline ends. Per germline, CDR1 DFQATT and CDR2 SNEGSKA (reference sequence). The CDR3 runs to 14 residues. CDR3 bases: TGCAGTGCTAGAGACCCCGGAGTCTCCTACGAGCAGTACTTC. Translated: CSARDPGVSYEQYF.

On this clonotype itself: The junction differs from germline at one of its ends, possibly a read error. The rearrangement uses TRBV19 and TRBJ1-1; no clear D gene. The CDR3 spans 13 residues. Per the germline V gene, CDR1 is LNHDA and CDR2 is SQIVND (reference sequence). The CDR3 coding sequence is TGTGCCAGTTTTTCCCGTACGAACACTGAGGCTTTCTTT. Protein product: CASFSRTNTEAFF.

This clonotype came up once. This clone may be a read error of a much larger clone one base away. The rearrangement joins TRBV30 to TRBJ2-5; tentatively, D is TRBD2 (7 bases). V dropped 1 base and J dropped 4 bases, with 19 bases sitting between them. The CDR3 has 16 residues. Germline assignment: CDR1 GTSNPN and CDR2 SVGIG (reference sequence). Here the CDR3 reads CAWSGSLRGGGETQYF. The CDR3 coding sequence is TGTGCCTGGAGTGGGAGTTTAAGGGGGGGCGGAGAGACCCAGTACTTC.

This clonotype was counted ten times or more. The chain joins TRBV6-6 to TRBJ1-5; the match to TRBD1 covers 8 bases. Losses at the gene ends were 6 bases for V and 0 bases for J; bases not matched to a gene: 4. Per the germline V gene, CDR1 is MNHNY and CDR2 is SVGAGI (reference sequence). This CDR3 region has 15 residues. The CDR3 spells CASSPGQASNQPQHF. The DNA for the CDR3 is TGTGCCAGCAGCCCGGGACAGGCTAGCAATCAGCCCCAGCATTTT.

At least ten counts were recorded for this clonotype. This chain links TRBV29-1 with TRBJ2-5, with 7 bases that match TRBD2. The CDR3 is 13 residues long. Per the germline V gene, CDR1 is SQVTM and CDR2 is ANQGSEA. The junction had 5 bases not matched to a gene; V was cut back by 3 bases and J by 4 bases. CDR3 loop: CSVDSAGPETQYF. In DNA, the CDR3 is TGCAGCGTTGACTCAGCGGGGCCAGAGACCCAGTACTTC.

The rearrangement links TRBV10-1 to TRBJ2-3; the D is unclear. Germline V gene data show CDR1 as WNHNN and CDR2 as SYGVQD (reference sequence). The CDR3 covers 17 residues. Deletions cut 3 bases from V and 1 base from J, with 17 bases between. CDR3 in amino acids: CASSDLSGVYRTDTQYF. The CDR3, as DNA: TGCGCCAGCAGTGATTTATCAGGAGTATACCGCACAGATACGCAGTATTTT.